Listed below are T cell receptor beta chains from one sample, sequenced in a study of blood T cell repertoires in COVID-19. Libraries were prepared by immunoSEQ multiplex PCR; TCRdb keeps only in-frame clonotypes and omits some of them. The data show 200,000 to 250,000 clones, around three quarters seen once. Input material: peripheral blood. The receptors come from a woman in her seventies with acute or convalescent COVID-19. Each CDR3 is given with its conserved first and last residue. Fields, in order: clone size, CDR3 length, V gene, D gene, J gene, CDR3 DNA, CDR3 protein. The D gene is left open where the match is weak. Rows may omit the clone size; those that give it use once, few, many or a size class.

>few|15|TRBV15|TRBD1|TRBJ1-1
TGTGCCACCAGCAGACAGACAGGGATGAACACTGAAGCTTTCTTT
CATSRQTGMNTEAFF
>.|13|TRBV30|.|TRBJ2-7
TGTGCCTGGAGTGTGGGGGGGCGGTGGGAGCAGTACTTC
CAWSVGGRWEQYF
>.|15|TRBV5-1|TRBD1|TRBJ1-5
TGCGCCAGCAGCGTCGAGGGGGCGCGCCATCAGCCCCAGCATTTT
CASSVEGARHQPQHF
>.|14|TRBV5-1|TRBD1|TRBJ1-2
TGCGCCAGCAGCCGGGCAGGGGGAGGCTATGGCTACACCTTC
CASSRAGGGYGYTF
>.|16|TRBV19|TRBD2|TRBJ2-7
TGTGCCAGTAGCAAGCTAGCGGGGGGGCCCCCCTACGAGCAGTACTTC
CASSKLAGGPPYEQYF
>.|19|TRBV3-1/TRBV3-2|TRBD1|TRBJ1-6
TGTGCCAGCAGCCAATGGGTTCCGGGGGGCGACAGGGGGAATTCACCCCTCCACTTT
CASSQWVPGGDRGNSPLHF
>.|15|TRBV18|.|TRBJ2-1
TGTGCCAGCTCACCGGTCCAGGGTCGGGGGAATGAGCAGTTCTTC
CASSPVQGRGNEQFF
>.|14|TRBV11-3|TRBD1|TRBJ2-2
TGTGCCAGCAGCCGGGACAGGGCGGCCGGGGAGCTGTTTTTT
CASSRDRAAGELFF
>few|13|TRBV30|.|TRBJ2-3
TGTGCCTGGACTCTTTCCTTGACAGATACGCAGTATTTT
CAWTLSLTDTQYF
>.|14|TRBV9|.|TRBJ1-3
TGTGCCAGCAGCAATCCAGGGCTGGGAAACACCATATATTTT
CASSNPGLGNTIYF
>once|17|TRBV3-1/TRBV3-2|TRBD2|TRBJ2-5
TGTGCCAGCAGCCAAGATTTCCGCGGGGGGAAGGCGGAGACCCAGTACTTC
CASSQDFRGGKAETQYF
>.|14|TRBV5-5|TRBD1|TRBJ1-1
TGTGCCAGCAGCCGTCCAGGGGGGTTCACTGAAGCTTTCTTT
CASSRPGGFTEAFF
>.|17|TRBV6-1|TRBD1|TRBJ1-2
TGTGCCAGCAGTGTCGGGACAGGGATAGATAATAACTATGGCTACACCTTC
CASSVGTGIDNNYGYTF
>few|13|TRBV2|.|TRBJ2-2
TGTGCCAGCAGTGAGGGCTACACCGGGGAGCTGTTTTTT
CASSEGYTGELFF
>.|12|TRBV11-2|.|TRBJ2-1
TGTGCCAGCTCCAGGGTTTCCAATGAGCAGTTCTTC
CASSRVSNEQFF
>few|14|TRBV3-1/TRBV3-2|.|TRBJ2-1
TGTGCCAGCAGCCAAGATTCCCTGGGCAGGGGTAAGTTCTTC
CASSQDSLGRGKFF
>.|13|TRBV5-8|.|TRBJ1-6
TGTGCCAGCAGCTTGGAGCGCCTGCCACCCCTCCACTTT
CASSLERLPPLHF
>.|13|TRBV4-1|.|TRBJ2-3
TGCGCCAGCAAGATACTAGGCGAGGATACGCAGTATTTT
CASKILGEDTQYF
>once|21|TRBV21-1|.|TRBJ2-4
TGTGCCAGCAGCACGGAAACCGGGACAGGAAAAAGGACCGGTTCCAAAAACATTCAGTACTTC
CASSTETGTGKRTGSKNIQYF
>.|17|TRBV10-3|TRBD1|TRBJ1-3
TGTGCCATCAGTGACTACAGGGGGCAGAGCTCTGGAAACACCATATATTTT
CAISDYRGQSSGNTIYF
>once|14|TRBV9|.|TRBJ2-1
TGTGCCAGCAGCCCCTTTGAACAGGGCTACGAGCAGTTCTTC
CASSPFEQGYEQFF
>.|15|TRBV18|.|TRBJ2-1
TGTGCCAGCTCACCACGCAGGGAATCCTACAATGAGCAGTTCTTC
CASSPRRESYNEQFF
>.|15|TRBV5-1|TRBD2|TRBJ2-5
TGCGCCAGCAGCTGGCTAGCGGGGGGGCCGGAGACCCAGTACTTC
CASSWLAGGPETQYF
>many|13|TRBV2|TRBD1|TRBJ2-1
TGTGCCAGCTCGGGACAGGGTCTACGTGAGCAGTTCTTC
CASSGQGLREQFF
>.|16|TRBV5-1|.|TRBJ1-1
TGCGCCAGCAGCTTCCACAGGGTTACCATGAACACTGAAGCTTTCTTT
CASSFHRVTMNTEAFF
>.|15|TRBV18|.|TRBJ2-7
TGTGCCAGCTCACCACGGAGGGGCGCCCTCAACGAGCAGTACTTC
CASSPRRGALNEQYF
>once|12|TRBV12-3/TRBV12-4|.|TRBJ2-3
TGTGCCAGCAGACCTAATTTTGAGGCGCAGTATTTT
CASRPNFEAQYF
>once|14|TRBV5-6|.|TRBJ1-6
TGTGCCAGCAGCTTGGCGGTTTCAAATTCACCCCTCCACTTT
CASSLAVSNSPLHF
>.|13|TRBV30|.|TRBJ1-5
TGTGCCTGGAGTTCACAGTACAATCAGCCCCAGCATTTT
CAWSSQYNQPQHF
>.|17|TRBV6-1|TRBD2|TRBJ2-3
TGTGCCAGCAGTGAAACGCCCCTAGCGGGGAGCACAGATACGCAGTATTTT
CASSETPLAGSTDTQYF
>.|15|TRBV18|TRBD1|TRBJ2-2
TGTGCCAGCTCACTGGGACAGGGCAACACCGGGGAGCTGTTTTTT
CASSLGQGNTGELFF
>.|13|TRBV30|.|TRBJ2-1
TGTGCCTGGAGGGCGAGACGGGACAATGAGCAGTTCTTC
CAWRARRDNEQFF
>.|16|TRBV3-1/TRBV3-2|TRBD1|TRBJ2-2
TGTGCCAGCAGCGCCCGGGACAGGGGGAACACCGGGGAGCTGTTTTTT
CASSARDRGNTGELFF
>.|13|TRBV18|.|TRBJ2-7
TGTGCCAGCTCACCGTCTCAGGGGAACGAGCAGTACTTC
CASSPSQGNEQYF
>.|16|TRBV19|TRBD2|TRBJ2-2
TGTGCCAGTAGTCAATCCAGGACTAGGGGTACCGGGGAGCTGTTTTTT
CASSQSRTRGTGELFF
>.|15|TRBV2|TRBD2|TRBJ2-2
TGTGCCAGCAGGAGACTAGCGGCGAACACCGGGGAGCTGTTTTTT
CASRRLAANTGELFF
>.|14|TRBV2|TRBD1|TRBJ1-5
TGTGCCAGCAGGCTCGGGACAGACACTCAGCCCCAGCATTTT
CASRLGTDTQPQHF
>.|15|TRBV7-2|TRBD2|TRBJ2-2
TGTGCCAGCAGCTCTAGCGGGGCTTGGACCGGGGAGCTGTTTTTT
CASSSSGAWTGELFF
>few|14|TRBV5-1|TRBD1|TRBJ1-5
TGCGCCAGCACCAACGACAGGGGACTTCAGCCCCAGCATTTT
CASTNDRGLQPQHF
>once|13|TRBV4-1|.|TRBJ1-1
TGCGCCAGCAGCCAGGGGAGTGGCACTGAAGCTTTCTTT
CASSQGSGTEAFF
>.|12|TRBV2|TRBD2|TRBJ2-1
TGTGCCAGCAGGGCCGGGGGGAATGAGCAGTTCTTC
CASRAGGNEQFF